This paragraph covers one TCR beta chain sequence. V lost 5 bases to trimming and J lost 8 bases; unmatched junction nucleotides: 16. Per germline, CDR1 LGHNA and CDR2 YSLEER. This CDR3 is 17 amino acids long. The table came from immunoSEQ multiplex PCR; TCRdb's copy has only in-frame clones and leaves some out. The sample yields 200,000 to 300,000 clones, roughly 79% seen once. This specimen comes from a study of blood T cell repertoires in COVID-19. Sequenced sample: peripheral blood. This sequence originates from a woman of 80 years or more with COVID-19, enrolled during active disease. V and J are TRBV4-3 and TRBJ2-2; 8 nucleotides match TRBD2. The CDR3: CASSSRGSGVSVGELFF. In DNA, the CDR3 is TGCGCCAGCAGCTCCCGGGGTAGCGGGGTGTCGGTGGGGGAGCTGTTTTTT.